Sequencing of this TCR beta chain was carried out in a study of T cell responses to AZD1222 COVID-19 vaccine. The study, taken as a whole, reports: Scientists sampled the repertoires only once the peak T cell response had passed. Mostly white British, mostly female donors; authors suggested clonal diversity may be underestimated. Seropositivity was recorded at baseline in only 6 or 7 AZD1222 recipients. In the spike-specific TCR repertoire, nearly half reportedly target unmutated variant regions.

Assay: immunoSEQ multiplex PCR; the TCRdb copy retains only in-frame clones and omits some. The table has approximately 110,000 clones, more than 70% seen once. Note on this clone: Its antigen is not identified.

V lost 6 bases, J lost 5 bases, and 7 bases stayed unmatched. Germline V gene lookup returns CDR1 MNHEY and CDR2 SVGAGI. This CDR3 contains 14 residues. The rearrangement uses TRBV6-5 and TRBJ1-5; the match to TRBD1 covers 7 bases. The starting material was peripheral blood, obtained on day 0 of AZD1222 vaccination. The receptor was isolated from an adult in good health. The CDR3 here is CASSLDREYQPQHF. The DNA for the CDR3 is TGTGCCAGCAGCCTAGACAGGGAGTATCAGCCCCAGCATTTT.